What follows are 18 T cell receptor beta chains derived from one specimen sequenced in a study of CDR3 diversity in severe acne. TCRdb ran MiXCR on the PCR reads and lists one entry per CDR3 protein. Seen here are around 85,000 distinct CDR3 sequences, roughly 49% observed once, and the top ten hold 11%. Sequencing was carried out using blood. The receptors originated from a male donor with severe acne vulgaris.

On this clonotype: A much bigger clone sits one base away, suggesting this may be a read error. This CDR3 reads CSAREQGALRKTQYF. The CDR3 DNA sequence: TGCAGTGCTAGAGAACAGGGGGCTTTAAGAAAGACCCAGTACTTC. This sequence joins TRBV20-1 and TRBJ2-5; 9 nucleotides line up with TRBD1. There are 15 residues in the CDR3. Germline lookup yields CDR1 DFQATT and CDR2 SNEGSKA (reference sequence). With V trimmed by 0 bases and J by 6 bases, 8 bases remained unmatched.

This clonotype is medium-sized within its sample. The chain combines TRBV7-7 with TRBJ2-5, with no clear D. CDR1 SSHAT and CDR2 FNYEAQ come from the germline V gene (reference sequence). The CDR3 totals 14 residues. V lost 5 bases and J lost 1, with 11 bases in between. CDR3 coding DNA: TGTGCCAGCAGCCCACGGACCGTCCAAGAGACCCAGTACTTC. As protein: CASSPRTVQETQYF.

This clonotype was observed at least ten times. The CDR3 DNA reads as TGTGCCAGTAGTATGACAGGGGAGCAACTTTACAATGAGCAGTTCTTC. Protein: CASSMTGEQLYNEQFF. The chain combines TRBV19 with TRBJ2-1; 8 bases line up with TRBD1. In germline, CDR1 is LNHDA, CDR2 SQIVND (reference sequence). V lost 3 bases, J lost 4 bases, and 8 bases stayed unmatched. CDR3 length: 16 residues.

This chain joins TRBV5-1 and TRBJ2-6, with a weak D call TRBD2 (6 bases). Per the germline V gene, CDR1 is SGHRS and CDR2 is YFSETQ. The CDR3 is made up of 17 amino acids. V was clipped by 2 bases and J by 0 bases, with 12 bases between them. Written as DNA, the CDR3 is TGCGCCAGCAGCTTCGGGCGGGGACCCTCTGGGGCCAACGTCCTGACTTTC. Its protein product is CASSFGRGPSGANVLTF.

This clonotype was seen ten or more times. The gene calls are TRBV2 and TRBJ2-2, with D possibly being TRBD2 (7 bases). The CDR3 has 16 residues. CDR1 is SNHLY and CDR2 is FYNNEI in the germline V gene. Deletions cut 4 bases from V and 1 base from J, with 13 bases between. In nucleotides, the CDR3 is TGTGCCAGCAGTGGGGGGGGGGCGGAGAACACCGGGGAGCTGTTTTTT. Translated: CASSGGGAENTGELFF.

The genes are TRBV5-1 and TRBJ1-1, with D possibly being TRBD1 (5 bases). V lost 4 bases and J lost 5, with 21 bases in between. The germline CDR1 and CDR2 sequences are SGHRS and YFSETQ. The length of the CDR3 is 16 residues. The CDR3 reads CASSGWDFLGNTEAFF. CDR3 bases: TGCGCCAGCAGCGGGTGGGACTTCCTAGGAAATACTGAAGCTTTCTTT.

This clonotype is large (0.1 to 1%). This chain joins TRBV9 and TRBJ1-3; perhaps TRBD1 as D (5 bases). V was trimmed by 2 bases and J by 8 bases, leaving 11 bases between them. Per germline, CDR1 SGDLS and CDR2 YYNGEE. This CDR3 spans 13 amino acids. This chain's CDR3 is CASSVGGGHTIYF. The CDR3 DNA follows: TGTGCCAGCAGCGTTGGGGGGGGACACACCATATATTTT.

This clonotype appeared a few times. The rearrangement links TRBV27 to TRBJ1-2; D unclear. Trimming took 9 bases from V and 8 from J, leaving 19 bases between them. Germline V CDR1 and CDR2: MNHEY, SMNVEV (reference sequence). This CDR3 has 13 amino acids. Here the CDR3 reads CASSPASLEGYTF. CDR3 DNA: TGTGCCAGTTCGCCGGCGAGTCTTGAGGGCTACACCTTC.

The V and J genes are TRBV7-9 and TRBJ2-3; either TRBD1 or TRBD2 may fit D (5 bases each). V was pared by 5 bases and J by 8 bases, with 20 bases between. Germline V gene data show CDR1 as SEHNR and CDR2 as FQNEAQ (reference sequence). The CDR3 covers 15 residues. The CDR3 nucleotides read TGTGCCAGCAGCCCGGGACCGAGAGAGACGGTTACGCAGTATTTT. The encoded protein is CASSPGPRETVTQYF.

For the CDR3, the DNA is TGCGCCAGCAGCTTTACAGCGGGAGGGAACACCGGGGAGCTGTTTTTT. Translating it yields CASSFTAGGNTGELFF. V and J are TRBV5-1 and TRBJ2-2; TRBD2 agrees at 9 bases. Germline loops: CDR1 SGHRS, CDR2 YFSETQ. V dropped 2 bases and J dropped 1; count of bases not matched to a gene: 3. The CDR3 contains 16 residues.

The table lists this clonotype with many counts. V gene TRBV9 combines with J gene TRBJ1-6, with D uncertain. The length of the CDR3 is 12 residues. Deletions cut 4 bases from V and 5 bases from J, with 4 bases between. Germline V gene sequence: CDR1 SGDLS, CDR2 YYNGEE. The CDR3 region is CASSPNNSPLHF. CDR3 DNA: TGTGCCAGCAGCCCGAATAATTCACCCCTCCACTTT. Looking up the rest from reference TRBV9 and TRBJ1-6 gives the full variable domain: DSGVTQTPKHLITATGQRVTLRCSPRSGDLSVYWYQQSLDQGLQFLIQYYNGEERAKGNILERFSAQQFPDLHSELNLSSLELGDSALYFCASSPNNSPLHFGNGTRLTVT.

This clonotype was recorded many times. The rearrangement links TRBV29-1 to TRBJ1-2, with D unresolved. Germline CDR1 reads SQVTM; CDR2 reads ANQGSEA. Trimming took off 5 bases at V and 1 base at J, with 5 bases between the two ends. CDR3 length: 11 residues. The CDR3 nucleotides are TGCAGCGTTACGGATAACTATGGCTACACCTTC. This translates into CSVTDNYGYTF.

The chain couples TRBV27 to TRBJ1-2; D unresolved. CDR3 length: 16 amino acids. Looked up from germline, CDR1 is MNHEY and CDR2 is SMNVEV (reference sequence). Trimming stripped 0 bases from V and 4 bases from J, with 15 bases between. CDR3 nucleotide sequence: TGTGCCAGCAGTTTATCCCCGGGAGTAGGGCTCTATGGCTACACCTTC. Translation: CASSLSPGVGLYGYTF.

The chain uses TRBV7-9 and TRBJ2-3, with D possibly called TRBD1 or TRBD2 (6 bases each). The V gene lost 7 bases and the J gene lost 11 bases, with 10 bases spanning the gap. Germline V gene data show CDR1 as SEHNR and CDR2 as FQNEAQ (reference sequence). This CDR3 has 10 amino acids. The CDR3 spells CASNEGGQYF. The CDR3 DNA is TGTGCCAGCAATGAGGGGGGGCAGTATTTT.

The chain links TRBV5-1 to TRBJ1-4, with D possibly matching TRBD1 (5 bases). The germline V and J ends were trimmed by 4 bases and 0 bases, with 10 bases remaining between them. Per the germline V gene, CDR1 is SGHRS and CDR2 is YFSETQ. This CDR3 has 15 residues. CDR3 sequence: CASSRSRATNEKLFF. CDR3 coding DNA: TGCGCCAGCAGCCGCAGCAGGGCAACTAATGAAAAACTGTTTTTT.

V usage is TRBV25-1 and J usage is TRBJ2-7, with 7 bases identical to TRBD1. CDR3 length: 15 residues. Trimming took 1 base from V and 0 from J; bases not matched to a gene: 3. Per germline, CDR1 MGHDK and CDR2 SYGVNS. The CDR3 DNA reads TGTGCCAGCAGTGAATCCCGGGACAGCTCCTACGAGCAGTACTTC. This gives the protein CASSESRDSSYEQYF.

This chain joins TRBV7-3 and TRBJ1-6; 9 nucleotides align to TRBD1. The V segment lost 2 bases and the J segment 6 bases; nucleotides outside the gene matches: 2. The CDR3 runs 15 residues. Germline V gene lookup returns CDR1 SGHTA and CDR2 FQGTGA. Here the CDR3 DNA reads TGTGCCAGCAGCTTACAGACAGGGGGTAATTCACCCCTCCACTTT. Translated, it gives CASSLQTGGNSPLHF. The full variable domain, completed using reference TRBV7-3 and TRBJ1-6, is GAGVSQTPSNKVTEKGKYVELRCDPISGHTALYWYRQSLGQGPEFLIYFQGTGAADDSGLPNDRFFAVRPEGSVSTLKIQRTERGDSAVYLCASSLQTGGNSPLHFGNGTRLTVT.

The V call is TRBV7-9, the J call TRBJ1-4; no reliable D call. Trimming pared 0 bases from V and 7 bases from J, leaving 15 bases between. From germline, CDR1 is SEHNR and CDR2 FQNEAQ (reference sequence). CDR3 length: 16 residues. The CDR3 reads CASSLAPAAVGEKLFF. DNA for the CDR3: TGTGCCAGCAGCTTAGCGCCGGCGGCAGTTGGTGAAAAACTGTTTTTT.